This is a list of T cell receptor beta chains from one sample in a study of T cell repertoires in cytomegalovirus infection. TCRdb ran MiXCR on the reads and lists one entry per CDR3 protein. The sample shows about 130,000 distinct CDR3 sequences, 7% to 9.5% of them seen only once. The material sequenced was PBMCs. The receptors were sampled from a human donor in good health (CMV status not recorded). Some clones in this sample may be carry-over from other donors' samples. The CDR3 runs from the conserved cysteine through the conserved F or W. The D gene is left open where the match is weak. Clone size is shown for a subset of rows, as once, few, many or a class of expanded clone.

j_call v_call clone_size d_call cdr3_nt cdr3_aa
TRBJ2-6 TRBV7-2 many NA TGTGCCAGCAGCCTAACCGGAACCTCTGGGGCCAACGTCCTGACTTTC CASSLTGTSGANVLTF
TRBJ1-5 TRBV18 few TRBD1 TGTGCCAGCTCACCACCGGGGACAGGATATAATCAGCCCCAGCATTTT CASSPPGTGYNQPQHF
TRBJ2-2 TRBV12-3/TRBV12-4 many NA TGTGCCAGCAGTTTTTCGGCAGGACTGTTTTTT CASSFSAGLFF
TRBJ1-1 TRBV2 many TRBD1 TGTGCCACCGAAGACAGGGCTGCTGAAGCTTTCTTT CATEDRAAEAFF
TRBJ2-5 TRBV7-3 many NA TGTGCCAGCAGCTTGTACTTCCAAGAGACCCAGTACTTC CASSLYFQETQYF
TRBJ2-7 TRBV12-3/TRBV12-4 many TRBD1 TGTGCCTCCTCCGGGACAGGGGGATCGGGCGAGCAGTACTTC CASSGTGGSGEQYF
TRBJ1-1 TRBV6-2/TRBV6-3 few NA TGTGCCAGCAGTTACCGGGGGGGCGGCACTGAAGCTTTCTTT CASSYRGGGTEAFF
TRBJ2-3 TRBV6-5 NA TRBD2 TGTGCCAGCAGTCAACAACTAGCGGGCACAGATACGCAGTATTTT CASSQQLAGTDTQYF
TRBJ2-5 TRBV28 many NA TGTGCCAGCAGTACCACGAACAGCCAAGAGACCCAGTACTTC CASSTTNSQETQYF
TRBJ2-5 TRBV20-1 many NA TGCAGTGCTAGTTGGGCGGGGGCCCCTTCTGGAGAGACCCAGTACTTC CSASWAGAPSGETQYF
TRBJ2-2 TRBV19 many NA TGTGCCAGTAGAAAAGGACGTGCTCTGAACACCGGGGAGCTGTTTTTT CASRKGRALNTGELFF
TRBJ2-1 TRBV6-1 many TRBD2 TGTGCCAGCAGTCCAACGACTAGCCCCTACAATGAGCAGTTCTTC CASSPTTSPYNEQFF
TRBJ1-2 TRBV2 many NA TGTGCCAGCAGTGTGGAGGGAAAGAACTATGGCTACACCTTC CASSVEGKNYGYTF
TRBJ1-1 TRBV6-6 NA NA TGTGCCAGCAGCGGGACTGAAGCTTTCTTT CASSGTEAFF
TRBJ1-4 TRBV6-1 many NA TGTGCCAGCAAGAATGCGGGGAATTCTTTTGAAAAACTGTTTTTT CASKNAGNSFEKLFF
TRBJ1-6 TRBV27 many NA TGTGCCAGCAGTTTTGGTTTTGCCGGGGCGCATTTACCCCTCCACTTT CASSFGFAGAHLPLHF
TRBJ1-5 TRBV5-8 many TRBD1 TGTGCCAGCAGCTTGGGGGACAGTTATAGCAATCAGCCCCAGCATTTT CASSLGDSYSNQPQHF
TRBJ2-1 TRBV7-6 many NA TGTGCCAGCAGCTTAGTCGGGGCTGCCTACAATGAGCAGTTCTTC CASSLVGAAYNEQFF
TRBJ2-3 TRBV19 many NA TGTGCCAGTAGTACGGGACTCACAGATACGCAGTATTTT CASSTGLTDTQYF
TRBJ2-5 TRBV5-1 NA TRBD2 TGCGCCAGCAGACCGTTAGCGGGGGCACAAGAGACCCAGTACTTC CASRPLAGAQETQYF
TRBJ1-1 TRBV25-1 few NA TGTGCCAGCAGTGAATATGGGGCTACTTTCTTT CASSEYGATFF
TRBJ1-5 TRBV6-6 NA TRBD1 TGTGCCAGCAGTTATGGACAGGCGGGGAATCAGCCCCAGCATTTT CASSYGQAGNQPQHF
TRBJ2-2 TRBV6-2/TRBV6-3 many NA TGTGCCAGCAGCGAGGGGGGTCTGAACACCGGGGAGCTGTTTTTT CASSEGGLNTGELFF
TRBJ1-2 TRBV20-1 NA TRBD1 TGCAGTGCAGCCGGGACAGCTAACTATGGCTACACCTTC CSAAGTANYGYTF
TRBJ2-1 TRBV5-6 NA NA TGTGCCAGCAGCTTGGGCCCAACGGGAATCCTAAGCTCCTACAATGAGCAGTTCTTC CASSLGPTGILSSYNEQFF
TRBJ2-7 TRBV15 many NA TGTGCCACCAGCCTTTGGAGAACCTTGGGGGAGCAGTACTTC CATSLWRTLGEQYF
TRBJ1-5 TRBV20-1 few NA TGCAGTGCTAGCCCGCGAGGCTCGGGCAATCAGCCCCAGCATTTT CSASPRGSGNQPQHF
TRBJ2-7 TRBV28 NA NA TGTGCCAGCAGTTTAGGATGGTACGAGCAGTACTTC CASSLGWYEQYF
TRBJ1-5 TRBV19 NA TRBD1 TGTGCCAGTAGTACAAAGACAGGGGGCGGCAATCAGCCCCAGCATTTT CASSTKTGGGNQPQHF
TRBJ1-2 TRBV19 NA NA TGTGCCAGTAAACACGGACAGCTGACCTCTGGCTACACCTTC CASKHGQLTSGYTF
TRBJ1-3 TRBV2 many NA TGTGCCAGCAGTGTTGGTGTGGGGCTAGGAAACACCATATATTTT CASSVGVGLGNTIYF
TRBJ2-5 TRBV7-6 many NA TGTGCCAGCAGCTTAGCGAAGGGAAAGACCCAGTACTTC CASSLAKGKTQYF
TRBJ1-5 TRBV15 few NA TGTGCCACCAGCAGAGGCTTGGGCGATCAGCCCCAGCATTTT CATSRGLGDQPQHF
TRBJ1-6 TRBV20-1 many NA TGCAGTGCCCGCGAAAGCTCCTATAATTCACCCCTCCACTTT CSARESSYNSPLHF
TRBJ2-7 TRBV2 NA NA TGTGCCAGCAGTATCTCCGGGACTCCTGCCGCGGAGCAGTACTTC CASSISGTPAAEQYF
TRBJ1-3 TRBV7-6 many NA TGTGCCAGCAGCGCCCCAACGGGGGCATCAGGAAACACCATATATTTT CASSAPTGASGNTIYF
TRBJ1-1 TRBV30 many NA TGTGCCTGGAGTGTACGGCGTCAGAGACCTGAAGCTTTCTTT CAWSVRRQRPEAFF
TRBJ1-6 TRBV28 many NA TGTGCCAGCGATCCTTCTGGCAGTGGGAATTCACCCCTCCACTTT CASDPSGSGNSPLHF
TRBJ2-6 TRBV20-1 many NA TGCAGTGCTAGGGTACAGTACTCTGGGGCCAACGTCCTGACTTTC CSARVQYSGANVLTF
TRBJ2-1 TRBV20-1 NA NA TGCAGTGCCCCGGGGCTACCTTTGAATGAGCAGTTCTTC CSAPGLPLNEQFF
TRBJ2-1 TRBV7-9 many NA TGTGCCAGCAGCTTCAGCGATAGTGCCTACAATGAGCAGTTCTTC CASSFSDSAYNEQFF
TRBJ2-3 TRBV11-2 many TRBD2 TGTGCCAGCAGCTCCGGACTAGCAGGCACAGATACGCAGTATTTT CASSSGLAGTDTQYF
TRBJ1-3 TRBV28 many NA TGTGCCAGCAGTCCCGCCCGCGGACCCTCGGGAAACACCATATATTTT CASSPARGPSGNTIYF
TRBJ2-3 TRBV29-1 NA NA TGCAGCGTTGAGATTAGGACAGACGATACGCAGTATTTT CSVEIRTDDTQYF
TRBJ2-1 TRBV7-6 once TRBD2 TGTGCCAGCAGCTCCGGGACTAGCGTTCACAATGAGCAGTTCTTC CASSSGTSVHNEQFF
TRBJ1-5 TRBV5-1 many NA TGCGCCAGCAGCTTGGAAGGGGGGGACCAGCCCCAGCATTTT CASSLEGGDQPQHF
TRBJ2-5 TRBV28 many NA TGTGCCAGCACAGATCAAGAGACCCAGTACTTC CASTDQETQYF
TRBJ1-2 TRBV7-2 many NA TGTGCCAGCAGCTTAGCGGGCAGACCCAACTATGGCTACACCTTC CASSLAGRPNYGYTF
TRBJ2-7 TRBV6-6 many NA TGTGCCAGCTCCACTAGCTACTACGAGCAGTACTTC CASSTSYYEQYF
TRBJ2-1 TRBV7-9 NA NA TGTGCCAGCAGCGCGACCCCACAGCTAGAGCAGTTCTTC CASSATPQLEQFF
TRBJ2-7 TRBV4-1 many NA TGCGCCAGCAGCCACTCTAGACAGTCCTACGAGCAGTACTTC CASSHSRQSYEQYF
TRBJ1-1 TRBV12-3/TRBV12-4 many NA TGTGCCAGCAGTCCCCCACAGGGAATAGAAGCTTTCTTT CASSPPQGIEAFF
TRBJ2-5 TRBV28 many TRBD2 TGTGCCAGCAGTTTAAACCAGCGGGGGGCGTTGGGAGAGACCCAGTACTTC CASSLNQRGALGETQYF
TRBJ2-3 TRBV5-4 many NA TGTGCCAGCAGCTTCGGAGCAGATACGCAGTATTTT CASSFGADTQYF
TRBJ1-4 TRBV7-2 many TRBD1 TGTGCCAGCAGCTCAAAAACAGACAGGGGAGTTGAAAAACTGTTTTTT CASSSKTDRGVEKLFF
TRBJ2-3 TRBV27 NA TRBD2 TGTGCCAGCAGTGGACTAGGGCGTCTCACAGATACGCAGTATTTT CASSGLGRLTDTQYF
TRBJ1-3 TRBV18 many NA TGTGCCAGCTCACCACCGGCCGGCCGCTCTGGAAACACCATATATTTT CASSPPAGRSGNTIYF
TRBJ1-4 TRBV7-2 many TRBD1 TGTGCCAGCAGCTTAGACAGGGGCCGGAGTGAAAAACTGTTTTTT CASSLDRGRSEKLFF